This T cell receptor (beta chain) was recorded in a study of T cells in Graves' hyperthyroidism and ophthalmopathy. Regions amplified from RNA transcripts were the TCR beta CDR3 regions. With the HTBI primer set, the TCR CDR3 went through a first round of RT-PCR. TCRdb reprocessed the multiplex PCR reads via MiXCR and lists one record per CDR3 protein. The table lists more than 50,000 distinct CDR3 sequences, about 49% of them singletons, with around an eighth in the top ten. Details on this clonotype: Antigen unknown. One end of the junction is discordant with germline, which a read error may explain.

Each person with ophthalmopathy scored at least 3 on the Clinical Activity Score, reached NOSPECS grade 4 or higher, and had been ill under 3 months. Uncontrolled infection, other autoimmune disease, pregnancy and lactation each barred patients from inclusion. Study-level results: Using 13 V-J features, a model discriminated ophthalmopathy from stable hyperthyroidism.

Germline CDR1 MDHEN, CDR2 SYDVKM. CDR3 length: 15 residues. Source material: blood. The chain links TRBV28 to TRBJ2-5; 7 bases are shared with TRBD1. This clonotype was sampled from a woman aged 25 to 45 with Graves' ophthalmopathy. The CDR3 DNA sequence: TGTGCCGGCAGAGGTAACAGGGGAACAAGAGAGACCCAGTACTTC. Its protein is CAGRGNRGTRETQYF.